This T cell receptor beta chain is drawn from a study of patients and donors after allogeneic stem cell transplantation. This clonotype was detected once. TCRdb analysed the RT-PCR reads with MiXCR anew, one entry per CDR3 protein. The table lists 400,000 to 450,000 distinct CDR3 sequences, approximately 16% of them singletons. Trimming left V 1 base short and J 6 bases short, with 14 bases between. Per germline, CDR1 SGHAT and CDR2 FQNNGV. This CDR3 contains 15 residues. The chain is built from TRBV11-2 and TRBJ2-3; tentative D call: TRBD2 (6 bases). The clonotype was recovered from a human donor who was either an allogeneic HSCT recipient or a stem cell or donor lymphocyte infusion donor (not recorded which). It is not recorded whose cells these are; they may come from a transplant donor. Material: blood, either unsorted or a sorted T cell fraction (not recorded which). In DNA form, the CDR3 reads TGTGCCAGCAGCTTAGGGGGGACTCAGCCGGATACGCAGTATTTT. Protein sequence: CASSLGGTQPDTQYF.